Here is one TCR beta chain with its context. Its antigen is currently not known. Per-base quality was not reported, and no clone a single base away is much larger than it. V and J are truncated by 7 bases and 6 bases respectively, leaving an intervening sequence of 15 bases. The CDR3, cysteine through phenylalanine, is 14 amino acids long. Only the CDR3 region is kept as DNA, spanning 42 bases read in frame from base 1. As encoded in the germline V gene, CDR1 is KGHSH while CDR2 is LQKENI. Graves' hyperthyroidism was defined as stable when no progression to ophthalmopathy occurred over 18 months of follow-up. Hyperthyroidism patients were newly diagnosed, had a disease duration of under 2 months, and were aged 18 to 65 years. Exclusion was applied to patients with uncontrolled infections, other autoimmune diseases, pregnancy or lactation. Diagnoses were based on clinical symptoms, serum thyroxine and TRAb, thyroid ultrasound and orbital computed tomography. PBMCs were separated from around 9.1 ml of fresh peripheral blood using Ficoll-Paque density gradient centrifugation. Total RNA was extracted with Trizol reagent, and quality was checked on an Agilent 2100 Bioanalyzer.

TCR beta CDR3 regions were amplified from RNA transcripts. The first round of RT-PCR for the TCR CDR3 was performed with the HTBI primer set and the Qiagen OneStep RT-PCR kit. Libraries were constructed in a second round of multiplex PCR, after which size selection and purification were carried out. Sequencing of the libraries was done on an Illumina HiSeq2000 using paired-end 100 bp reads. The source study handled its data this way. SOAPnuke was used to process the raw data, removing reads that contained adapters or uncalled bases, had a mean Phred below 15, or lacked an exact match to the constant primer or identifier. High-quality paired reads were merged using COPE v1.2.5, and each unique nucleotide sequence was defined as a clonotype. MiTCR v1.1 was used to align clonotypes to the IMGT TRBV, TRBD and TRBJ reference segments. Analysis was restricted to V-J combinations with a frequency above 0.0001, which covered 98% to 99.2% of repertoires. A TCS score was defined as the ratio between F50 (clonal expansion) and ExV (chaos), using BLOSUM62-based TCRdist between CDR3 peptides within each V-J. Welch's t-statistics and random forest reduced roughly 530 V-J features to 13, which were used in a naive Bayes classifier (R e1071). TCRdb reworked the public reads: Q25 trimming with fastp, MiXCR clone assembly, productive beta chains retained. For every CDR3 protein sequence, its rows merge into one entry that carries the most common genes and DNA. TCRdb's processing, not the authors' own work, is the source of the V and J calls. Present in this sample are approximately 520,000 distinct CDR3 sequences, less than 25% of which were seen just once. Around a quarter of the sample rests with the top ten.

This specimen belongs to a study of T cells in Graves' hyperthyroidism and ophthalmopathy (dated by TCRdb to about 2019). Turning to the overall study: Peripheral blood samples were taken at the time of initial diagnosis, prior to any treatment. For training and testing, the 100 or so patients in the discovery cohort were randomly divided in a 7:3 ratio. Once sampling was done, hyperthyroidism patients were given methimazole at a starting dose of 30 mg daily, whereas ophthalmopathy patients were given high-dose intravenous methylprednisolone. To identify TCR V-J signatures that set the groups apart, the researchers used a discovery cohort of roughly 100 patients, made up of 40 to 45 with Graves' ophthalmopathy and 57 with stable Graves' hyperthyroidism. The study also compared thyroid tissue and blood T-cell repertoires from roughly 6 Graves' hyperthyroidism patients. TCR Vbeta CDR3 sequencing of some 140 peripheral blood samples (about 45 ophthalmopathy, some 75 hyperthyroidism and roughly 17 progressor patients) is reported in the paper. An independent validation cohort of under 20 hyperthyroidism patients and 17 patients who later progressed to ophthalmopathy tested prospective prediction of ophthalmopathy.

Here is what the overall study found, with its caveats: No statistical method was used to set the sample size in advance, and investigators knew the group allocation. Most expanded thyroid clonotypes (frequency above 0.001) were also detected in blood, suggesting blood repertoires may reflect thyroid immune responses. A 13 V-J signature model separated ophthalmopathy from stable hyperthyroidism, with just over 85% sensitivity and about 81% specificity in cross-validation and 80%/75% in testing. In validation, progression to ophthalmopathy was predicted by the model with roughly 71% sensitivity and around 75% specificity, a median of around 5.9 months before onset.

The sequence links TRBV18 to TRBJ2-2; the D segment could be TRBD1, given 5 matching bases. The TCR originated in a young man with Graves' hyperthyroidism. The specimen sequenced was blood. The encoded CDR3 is CASWTLRVAGELFF. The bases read TGTGCCAGCTGGACCCTCAGGGTTGCCGGGGAGCTGTTTTTT.